Following are 29 T cell receptor beta chains from one sample sequenced in a study of naive and memory T cell subsets. General study results and limits: Especially in CD8 cells, naive repertoires contained a few larger clonotypes, possibly CD45RA-re-expressing memory cells.

The beta constant-region primer was an equimolar mix of two oligonucleotides covering TRBC1 and TRBC2. Ligated cDNA was amplified by four rounds of PCR with nested alpha and beta constant-region primers and SP2. Using its own MiXCR run on the UMI-ligation and nested PCR reads, TCRdb lists one record per CDR3 protein. The sample yields 98,000 or so distinct CDR3 sequences, around 13% seen once. No antigens are known for them. What was sequenced was naive CD8+ T cells from blood. These receptors all stem from a human donor in good health.

The V call is TRBV7-2, the J call TRBJ2-2; TRBD2 matches 8 bases. Germline V CDR1 and CDR2: SGHTA, FQGNSA. Trimming removed 5 bases from V and 3 bases from J; junction bases left unmatched: 8. CDR3 length: 16 amino acids. The CDR3 protein is CASSTLTGGYTGELFF. The CDR3 bases are TGTGCCAGCAGCACCCTTACGGGAGGGTACACCGGGGAGCTGTTTTTT.

This clonotype was counted only a few times. This rearrangement joins TRBV12-3 or TRBV12-4 to TRBJ1-5, with D uncertain. CDR3 length equals 14 residues. V shed 7 bases and J shed 0 bases, with 10 bases lying between them. The CDR3 DNA is TGTGCCAGCACTCAGGTATCTAGCAATCAGCCCCAGCATTTT. Translated, it gives CASTQVSSNQPQHF.

This clonotype was detected ten times or more. J is TRBJ1-5 and V is TRBV3-1; D gene ambiguous. The CDR3 totals 15 residues. V gave up 0 bases and J gave up 5 bases, with 11 bases separating them. Germline V gene lookup returns CDR1 LGHDT and CDR2 YNNKEL (reference sequence). The CDR3 spells CASSQDLAEDQPQHF. In nucleotides, the CDR3 is TGTGCCAGCAGCCAAGATTTGGCGGAGGATCAGCCCCAGCATTTT.

This clonotype was detected only a few times. The rearrangement joins TRBV9 to TRBJ2-7; TRBD2 aligns across 7 bases. The CDR3 is 17 amino acids. Germline CDR1 reads SGDLS; CDR2 reads YYNGEE. Losses at the gene ends were 3 bases for V and 2 bases for J; bases not matched to a gene: 14. This CDR3 is CASSGPVSGGEPYEQYF. The CDR3 coding sequence is TGTGCCAGCAGCGGACCGGTTTCGGGGGGAGAGCCCTACGAGCAGTACTTC.

This clonotype was counted many times. The chain is built from TRBV5-6 and TRBJ2-7; no reliable D call. CDR1 is SGHDT, CDR2 YYEEEE, per germline. There are 15 residues in the CDR3. V gave up 0 bases and J gave up 4 bases, with 14 bases separating them. CDR3 bases: TGTGCCAGCAGCTTGGAACCTCCAACAACGTACGAGCAGTACTTC. Amino acids: CASSLEPPTTYEQYF.

The J gene is TRBJ2-1, the V gene TRBV13; TRBD2 matches 14 bases. V gave up 5 bases and J gave up 4 bases; unmatched junction bases: 7. Per the germline V gene, CDR1 is PRHDT and CDR2 is FYEKMQ (reference sequence). The CDR3 has 17 amino acids. CDR3: CASSPRLAGGGYNEQFF. The CDR3 DNA reads TGTGCCAGCAGCCCGAGACTAGCGGGGGGGGGATACAATGAGCAGTTCTTC.

This clonotype was found a few times. This chain uses TRBV27 with TRBJ2-5; maybe TRBD2 (5 bases). V lost 3 bases, J lost 7 bases, and 6 bases lay in between. Germline V gives CDR1 MNHEY, CDR2 SMNVEV (reference sequence). The CDR3 consists of 11 residues. CDR3 amino acids: CASSFGRTQYF. The CDR3 DNA reads as TGTGCCAGCAGTTTTGGGAGGACCCAGTACTTC.

The chain couples TRBV6-2 or TRBV6-3 to TRBJ2-7, with no clear D. V gave up 4 bases and J gave up 6 bases, with 10 bases separating them. Germline assignment: CDR1 MNHEY and CDR2 SVGEGT. The length of the CDR3 is 12 residues. CDR3: CASSSDGFEQYF. The DNA of the CDR3 is TGTGCCAGCAGTTCGGATGGGTTCGAGCAGTACTTC.

This clonotype occurred many times. The V call is TRBV27, the J call TRBJ2-1, with 7 nucleotides matching TRBD2. CDR3 length equals 17 residues. The V and J ends lost 6 bases and 3 bases, in that order; junction bases with no gene match: 14. From germline, CDR1 is MNHEY and CDR2 SMNVEV (reference sequence). This chain's CDR3 is CASSSNREREYYNEQFF. In DNA, the CDR3 is TGTGCCAGCAGCTCCAATCGGGAGCGGGAATACTACAATGAGCAGTTCTTC.

This sequence joins TRBV4-3 and TRBJ2-3; tentative D call: TRBD2 (6 bases). Germline values: CDR1 LGHNA, CDR2 YSLEER. The CDR3 runs to 17 residues. V lost 0 bases and J 1 base, leaving 14 bases between the germline ends. DNA of the CDR3: TGCGCCAGCAGCCAAGAATACGGGGGACCTGGCACAGATACGCAGTATTTT. Translation gives CASSQEYGGPGTDTQYF.

This clonotype was observed at least ten times. V and J are TRBV5-8 and TRBJ2-2, with D perhaps matching TRBD1 (6 bases). Germline V lookup: CDR1 SGHTS, CDR2 YDEGEE. The V end was cut by 6 bases, the J end by 6 bases, with 21 bases between. The length of the CDR3 is 16 residues. The CDR3 nucleotides are TGTGCCAGCACGGAGGACAGCTATGTCCGGGCCGGGGAGCTGTTTTTT. Protein sequence: CASTEDSYVRAGELFF. Using reference TRBV5-8 and TRBJ2-2 for the parts outside the CDR3, the full variable domain is EAGVTQSPTHLIKTRGQQATLRCSPISGHTSVYWYQQALGLGLQFLLWYDEGEERNRGNFPPRFSGRQFPNYSSELNVNALELEDSALYLCASTEDSYVRAGELFFGEGSRLTVL.

This clonotype was observed a handful of times. The J gene is TRBJ2-7, the V gene TRBV27; 7 nucleotides agree with TRBD1. V dropped 10 bases and J dropped 3; count of bases not matched to a gene: 18. The germline gives CDR1 MNHEY, CDR2 SMNVEV (reference sequence). This CDR3 spans 16 amino acids. As DNA, the CDR3 is TGTGCCACCATGACAGGGTATAGCCGGAGTTTCTACGAGCAGTACTTC. Translating it yields CATMTGYSRSFYEQYF.

The chain combines TRBV24-1 with TRBJ2-2, with 13 bases that match TRBD2. The CDR3 has 15 amino acids. Germline V CDR1 and CDR2: KGHDR, SFDVKD. Unmatched junction bases numbered 4, after V lost 4 bases and J lost 9 bases. The DNA of the CDR3 is TGTGCCACCAGTGAGGGGACTAGCGGGGTCCGGGAGCTGTTTTTT. Translated: CATSEGTSGVRELFF.

This clonotype occurred many times. The chain has TRBV4-1 and TRBJ1-1; D is unresolved. The length of the CDR3 is 14 residues. CDR1 and CDR2 (germline): MGHRA, YSYEKL. Trimming removed 1 base at V and 1 base at J, with 7 bases between. The CDR3 spells CASSQAIANTEAFF. CDR3 DNA sequence: TGCGCCAGCAGCCAAGCGATCGCGAACACTGAAGCTTTCTTT.

This sequence joins TRBV29-1 and TRBJ2-7; maybe TRBD1 (9 bases). Deletions cut 5 bases from V and 7 bases from J, with 39 bases between. The CDR3 sequence is 20 residues long. CDR1 SQVTM and CDR2 ANQGSEA come from the germline V gene. The CDR3 DNA follows: TGCAGCGTTATCGAGTGGGGTGGGACAGGGAGTACTAGCGGACCTTTAGAGCAGTACTTC. It translates to CSVIEWGGTGSTSGPLEQYF.

V and J are TRBV6-2 or TRBV6-3 and TRBJ2-1; a possible D gene is TRBD2 (5 bases). Per germline, CDR1 MNHEY and CDR2 SVGEGT. The V end lost 5 bases, the J end lost 7 bases, and 12 bases lay between the germline ends. The CDR3 runs 13 residues. Written as DNA, the CDR3 is TGTGCCAGCAGTAGAGACTACCTGAATGAGCAGTTCTTC. This codes for CASSRDYLNEQFF.

This clonotype was seen ten or more times. The V call is TRBV7-9, the J call TRBJ2-5, with D perhaps being TRBD1 or TRBD2 (6 bases each). The germline V gene has CDR1 SEHNR and CDR2 FQNEAQ (reference sequence). V lost 5 bases, J lost 2 bases, and 15 bases lay in between. The CDR3 length is 15 residues. The CDR3 reads CASSVPRGGQETQYF. In nucleotides, the CDR3 is TGTGCCAGCAGCGTACCTAGAGGGGGGCAAGAGACCCAGTACTTC.

This clonotype was observed a handful of times. The chain carries TRBV5-1 and TRBJ2-3; D gene uncertain. Germline V gene data show CDR1 as SGHRS and CDR2 as YFSETQ. The CDR3 consists of 14 residues. V was pared by 2 bases and J by 2 bases, with 9 bases between. CDR3 coding DNA: TGCGCCAGCAGCTTAAGCTGGGCCACAGATACGCAGTATTTT. The encoded protein is CASSLSWATDTQYF.

The V and J genes are TRBV30 and TRBJ2-2; unclear D gene. The CDR3 runs to 13 residues. V was clipped by 3 bases and J by 6 bases, with 11 bases between them. Germline CDR1 and CDR2: GTSNPN and SVGIG (reference sequence). DNA of the CDR3: TGTGCCTGGAGCGTCGATACCGCCGGGGAGCTGTTTTTT. It encodes CAWSVDTAGELFF.

This clonotype was recorded a few times. The chain is built from TRBV11-3 and TRBJ2-2, with D possibly TRBD2 on 5 matching bases. The CDR3 has 13 residues. Germline CDR1 SGHNT, CDR2 YENEEA. V dropped 1 base and J dropped 6 bases, with 6 bases sitting between them. The CDR3 spells CASSLGGPGELFF. In DNA, the CDR3 is TGTGCCAGCAGCTTAGGAGGGCCCGGGGAGCTGTTTTTT.

Only a few counts were recorded for this clonotype. V usage is TRBV30 and J usage is TRBJ2-3; no reliable D call. Looked up from germline, CDR1 is GTSNPN and CDR2 is SVGIG (reference sequence). The CDR3 has 15 residues. The V and J ends lost 5 bases and 0 bases respectively, with 15 bases between them. Here the CDR3 reads CAWGSGLLSTDTQYF. The CDR3 nucleotides are TGTGCCTGGGGGTCGGGTCTTCTTAGCACAGATACGCAGTATTTT.

This chain connects TRBV13 to TRBJ1-6; no clear D gene. Trimming took off 5 bases at V and 6 bases at J, with 8 bases between the two ends. The CDR3 is made up of 13 amino acids. CDR1 PRHDT and CDR2 FYEKMQ come from the germline V gene (reference sequence). The CDR3 nucleotides read TGTGCCAGCAGCCCTGCCCCTAATTCACCCCTCCACTTT. It translates to CASSPAPNSPLHF.

This clonotype has a handful of counts. The gene calls are TRBV6-2 or TRBV6-3 and TRBJ1-2, with D unresolved. The CDR3 sequence is 14 residues long. V lost 0 bases and J lost 4, with 9 bases in between. In germline, CDR1 is MNHEY, CDR2 SVGEGT. CDR3 DNA sequence: TGTGCCAGCAGTTACTCTTCCGGAGTCTATGGCTACACCTTC. It encodes CASSYSSGVYGYTF.

This clonotype has a handful of counts. The V and J genes are TRBV18 and TRBJ1-2; D not certain. The V end was cut by 3 bases, the J end by 2 bases, with 16 bases between. CDR1 and CDR2 from the germline V gene are KGHSH and LQKENI. The CDR3 has 16 residues. The chain's CDR3 is CASSPSPGEANYGYTF. The DNA of the CDR3 is TGTGCCAGCTCACCGTCACCGGGAGAGGCCAACTATGGCTACACCTTC.

This clonotype was counted ten times or more. For the CDR3, the DNA is TGTGCCAGTAGTATAGCGGTTCCCGGGTGGCAGCCCCAGCATTTT. This codes for CASSIAVPGWQPQHF. The chain uses TRBV19 and TRBJ1-5; no firm D call. This CDR3 spans 15 amino acids. V lost 1 base and J 7 bases, leaving 14 bases between the germline ends. Germline V gene lookup returns CDR1 LNHDA and CDR2 SQIVND (reference sequence).

J is TRBJ2-7 and V is TRBV6-2 or TRBV6-3; D is perhaps TRBD2 (5 bases). The CDR3 has 13 residues. V gave up 4 bases and J gave up 2 bases, with 9 bases separating them. The germline CDR1 and CDR2 sequences are MNHEY and SVGEGT. The CDR3 spells CASSFGVAYEQYF. CDR3 sequence (DNA): TGTGCCAGCAGTTTCGGGGTCGCCTACGAGCAGTACTTC.

The CDR3, as DNA: TGTGCCAGCAGCCCATCGGCGGCCGGGGAGCTGTTTTTT. Its translation is CASSPSAAGELFF. This chain links TRBV9 with TRBJ2-2; no clear D gene. The CDR3 covers 13 residues. Per germline, CDR1 SGDLS and CDR2 YYNGEE. Trimming cost V 4 bases and J 6 bases, with 10 bases left between them. Together with reference TRBV9 and TRBJ2-2, the CDR3 gives the full variable domain: DSGVTQTPKHLITATGQRVTLRCSPRSGDLSVYWYQQSLDQGLQFLIQYYNGEERAKGNILERFSAQQFPDLHSELNLSSLELGDSALYFCASSPSAAGELFFGEGSRLTVL.

In its sample, this clonotype was seen a few times. The chain combines TRBV30 with TRBJ1-1, with 7 bases fitting TRBD1. Trimming took 0 bases from V and 6 from J; bases not matched to a gene: 4. Germline CDR1 GTSNPN, CDR2 SVGIG (reference sequence). The CDR3 is 13 residues long. The CDR3 DNA follows: TGTGCCTGGAGTGTACGACAGGGCTCTGAAGCTTTCTTT. Translating gives CAWSVRQGSEAFF. Looking up the rest from reference TRBV30 and TRBJ1-1 gives the full variable domain: SQTIHQWPATLVQPVGSPLSLECTVEGTSNPNLYWYRQAAGRGLQLLFYSVGIGQISSEVPQNLSASRPQDRQFILSSKKLLLSDSGFYLCAWSVRQGSEAFFGQGTRLTVV.

Concerning this clonotype itself: A single base separates this from a much larger clone, so it may be a read error. The chain employs TRBV20-1 and TRBJ2-2, with D maybe TRBD2 (5 bases). CDR1 and CDR2 from the germline V gene are DFQATT and SNEGSKA (reference sequence). The CDR3 consists of 19 residues. The CDR3: CSARDLIYGDRPNTGELLF. DNA for the CDR3: TGCAGTGCTAGAGATCTCATATATGGTGATCGACCGAACACCGGGGAGCTGCTTTTT.